This T cell receptor beta chain emerged from a study of blood T cell repertoires in COVID-19. Study-wide context: Spain, Italy and the United States supplied samples that represented acute and convalescent COVID-19. Nucleic acid was either cDNA or gDNA, and it came from T cells, B-cell-depleted T cells, or PBMCs.

Deletions cut 2 bases from V and 5 bases from J, with 7 bases between. CDR1 MNHEY and CDR2 SVGAGI come from the germline V gene. The CDR3 spans 13 residues. The table lists this clone with a few counts. Per the original methods: Scientists estimated how many nucleated cells there were by amplifying reference gene primers. Using immunoSEQ multiplex PCR, the repertoire was profiled, and TCRdb retains in-frame clones only, with some absent. V, J and clone size are taken as reported in that table, and D and trimming were inferred from the DNA itself. The sample holds 110,000 or so clones, more than 70% seen once.

Specimen: peripheral blood. The sequence was collected from a woman between 70 and 85 years old who had recovered from COVID-19. The chain joins TRBV6-5 to TRBJ2-1; D remains ambiguous. This chain's CDR3 is CASSYSRNNEQFF. The CDR3 DNA reads as TGTGCCAGCAGTTACAGCAGGAACAATGAGCAGTTCTTC.